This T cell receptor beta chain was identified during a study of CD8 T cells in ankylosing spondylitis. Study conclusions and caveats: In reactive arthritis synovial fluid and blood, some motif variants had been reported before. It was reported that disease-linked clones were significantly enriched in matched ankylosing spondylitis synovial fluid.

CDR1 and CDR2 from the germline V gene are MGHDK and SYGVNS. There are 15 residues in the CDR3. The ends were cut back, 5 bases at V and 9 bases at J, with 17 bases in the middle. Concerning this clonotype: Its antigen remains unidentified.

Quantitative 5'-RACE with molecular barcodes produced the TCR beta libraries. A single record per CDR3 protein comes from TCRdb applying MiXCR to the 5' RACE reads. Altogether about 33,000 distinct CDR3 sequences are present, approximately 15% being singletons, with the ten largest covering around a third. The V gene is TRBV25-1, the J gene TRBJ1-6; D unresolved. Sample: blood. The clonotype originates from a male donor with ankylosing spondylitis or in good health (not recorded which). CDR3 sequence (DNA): TGTGCCAGCAGTAGGACGGATAGGCTCGCTTCACCCCTCCACTTT. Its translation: CASSRTDRLASPLHF.